Listed below are T cell receptor beta chains from one sample, sequenced in a study of T cell responses to AZD1222 COVID-19 vaccine. Clones were read by immunoSEQ multiplex PCR, and TCRdb kept only the in-frame ones, dropping some. Seen here are fewer than 200,000 clones, around nine tenths observed once, and the top ten hold around 10%. Sample: peripheral blood, taken 28 days after the second AZD1222 dose. The receptors derive from an adult who received the AZD1222 COVID-19 vaccine. The CDR3 runs from the conserved cysteine through the conserved F or W. The order of the fields is V gene, D gene, CDR3 length, clone size, J gene, CDR3 DNA, CDR3 protein. A D gene is named only where the DNA matches it firmly. Some rows mark clone size as missing; the rest say once, few, many or name a class of expanded clone.

v_gene: TRBV12-3/TRBV12-4; d_gene: -; len: 13; abundance: -; j_gene: TRBJ2-1; CDR3nt: TGTGCCAGCAGTTTTGTGCGTGATGGTGAGCAGTTCTTC; CDR3aa: CASSFVRDGEQFF
v_gene: TRBV5-6; d_gene: -; len: 15; abundance: -; j_gene: TRBJ2-3; CDR3nt: TGTGCCAGCAGCTCCCCTCGGCAGGGCACAGATACGCAGTATTTT; CDR3aa: CASSSPRQGTDTQYF
v_gene: TRBV28; d_gene: -; len: 15; abundance: -; j_gene: TRBJ1-2; CDR3nt: TGTGCCAGCAGTTTAAAGGAAGGCGGGTTTCTGGGCTACACCTTC; CDR3aa: CASSLKEGGFLGYTF
v_gene: TRBV7-9; d_gene: TRBD2; len: 15; abundance: -; j_gene: TRBJ2-3; CDR3nt: TGTGCCAGCAGCCGTCTAGCGGGGCCCTCCGATACGCAGTATTTT; CDR3aa: CASSRLAGPSDTQYF
v_gene: TRBV10-1; d_gene: TRBD2; len: 15; abundance: -; j_gene: TRBJ2-5; CDR3nt: TGCGCCAGCAGTGGACTAGCGGGGTTCCAAGAGACCCAGTACTTC; CDR3aa: CASSGLAGFQETQYF
v_gene: TRBV27; d_gene: TRBD1; len: 13; abundance: -; j_gene: TRBJ1-1; CDR3nt: TGTGCCAGCCTTACAGGGGAGGGCACTGAAGCTTTCTTT; CDR3aa: CASLTGEGTEAFF
v_gene: TRBV6-5; d_gene: -; len: 15; abundance: few; j_gene: TRBJ1-2; CDR3nt: TGTGCCAGCAGCCTTAATCTTGGGGCAGGGCGAGGCTACACCTTC; CDR3aa: CASSLNLGAGRGYTF
v_gene: TRBV28; d_gene: TRBD1; len: 11; abundance: -; j_gene: TRBJ2-1; CDR3nt: TGTGCCAGCAGTACTGACAGGGTAGAGTTCTTC; CDR3aa: CASSTDRVEFF
v_gene: TRBV6-2/TRBV6-3; d_gene: TRBD1; len: 15; abundance: -; j_gene: TRBJ2-1; CDR3nt: TGTGCCAGCAGTTACGCAGGGGGCAGGTCAGGTGAGCAGTTCTTC; CDR3aa: CASSYAGGRSGEQFF
v_gene: TRBV4-3; d_gene: -; len: 14; abundance: once; j_gene: TRBJ2-2; CDR3nt: TGCGCCAGCAGCCAAGACATGAACACCGGGGAGCTGTTTTTT; CDR3aa: CASSQDMNTGELFF
v_gene: TRBV11-2; d_gene: -; len: 12; abundance: few; j_gene: TRBJ2-3; CDR3nt: TGTGCCAGCAGCTTAGTCCCAGATACGCAGTATTTT; CDR3aa: CASSLVPDTQYF
v_gene: TRBV5-8; d_gene: TRBD1; len: 16; abundance: -; j_gene: TRBJ1-4; CDR3nt: TGTGCCAGCAGCCGAGGGACAGGAAGGACGGATGAAAAACTGTTTTTT; CDR3aa: CASSRGTGRTDEKLFF
v_gene: TRBV19; d_gene: -; len: 13; abundance: -; j_gene: TRBJ2-5; CDR3nt: TGTGCCAGTCGCGAGGGGTCGGGGGAGACCCAGTACTTC; CDR3aa: CASREGSGETQYF
v_gene: TRBV18; d_gene: TRBD2; len: 16; abundance: -; j_gene: TRBJ2-3; CDR3nt: TGTGCCAGCTCACCACCGACAGCGGGGGTTCTCGATACGCAGTATTTT; CDR3aa: CASSPPTAGVLDTQYF
v_gene: TRBV7-2; d_gene: TRBD2; len: 17; abundance: -; j_gene: TRBJ2-1; CDR3nt: TGTGCCAGCAGGCGGACTAGCGGGGGGGCACGTGTGAATGAGCAGTTCTTC; CDR3aa: CASRRTSGGARVNEQFF
v_gene: TRBV19; d_gene: -; len: 15; abundance: few; j_gene: TRBJ1-2; CDR3nt: TGTGCCAGTATGCGGGCCGACATAATCGGCTATGGCTACACCTTC; CDR3aa: CASMRADIIGYGYTF
v_gene: TRBV11-3; d_gene: -; len: 13; abundance: once; j_gene: TRBJ1-3; CDR3nt: TGTGCCAGCAGCTCCGGGACGGGGAACACCATATATTTT; CDR3aa: CASSSGTGNTIYF
v_gene: TRBV6-5; d_gene: TRBD1; len: 15; abundance: -; j_gene: TRBJ2-7; CDR3nt: TGTGCCAGCAGAAAGGGACAGGGCATCTCCTACGAGCAGTACTTC; CDR3aa: CASRKGQGISYEQYF
v_gene: TRBV6-6; d_gene: -; len: 13; abundance: -; j_gene: TRBJ2-7; CDR3nt: TGTGCCAGCAGTCGATCAGGGGCTCACGAGCAGTACTTC; CDR3aa: CASSRSGAHEQYF
v_gene: TRBV5-1; d_gene: -; len: 15; abundance: -; j_gene: TRBJ1-1; CDR3nt: TGCGCCAGCAGCCCCACCGGCAAAGTGGACACTGAAGCTTTCTTT; CDR3aa: CASSPTGKVDTEAFF
v_gene: TRBV10-2; d_gene: TRBD2; len: 15; abundance: -; j_gene: TRBJ2-3; CDR3nt: TGCGCCAGCAGTGTACTAGCGGGGGCCACAGATACGCAGTATTTT; CDR3aa: CASSVLAGATDTQYF
v_gene: TRBV6-5; d_gene: -; len: 15; abundance: -; j_gene: TRBJ1-3; CDR3nt: TGTGCCAGCAGAAGCGTGGGGTACGCTGGAAACACCATATATTTT; CDR3aa: CASRSVGYAGNTIYF
v_gene: TRBV28; d_gene: -; len: 14; abundance: -; j_gene: TRBJ1-5; CDR3nt: TGTGCCAGCAGTTTAGGGGCAGCCTATCAGCCCCAGCATTTT; CDR3aa: CASSLGAAYQPQHF
v_gene: TRBV6-6; d_gene: TRBD1; len: 14; abundance: few; j_gene: TRBJ2-7; CDR3nt: TGTGCCAGCACCTACGGGCAGGGGGCCTACGAGCAGTACTTC; CDR3aa: CASTYGQGAYEQYF
v_gene: TRBV3-1/TRBV3-2; d_gene: -; len: 16; abundance: -; j_gene: TRBJ2-7; CDR3nt: TGTGCCAGCAGCCAGCCCCTTGGGGGGTACTCCTACGAGCAGTACTTC; CDR3aa: CASSQPLGGYSYEQYF
v_gene: TRBV6-4; d_gene: TRBD1; len: 16; abundance: -; j_gene: TRBJ2-7; CDR3nt: TGTGCCAGCAGTGTCGGCGGACAGGGTAGTTCCTACGAGCAGTACTTC; CDR3aa: CASSVGGQGSSYEQYF
v_gene: TRBV10-1; d_gene: TRBD1; len: 13; abundance: few; j_gene: TRBJ1-6; CDR3nt: TGCGCCAGCAGCGGGACAGGGACCTCACCCCTCCACTTT; CDR3aa: CASSGTGTSPLHF
v_gene: TRBV7-2; d_gene: -; len: 16; abundance: -; j_gene: TRBJ1-1; CDR3nt: TGTGCCAGCAGCTTAAATGGGGTATGGGTTAACACTGAAGCTTTCTTT; CDR3aa: CASSLNGVWVNTEAFF
v_gene: TRBV28; d_gene: -; len: 13; abundance: few; j_gene: TRBJ1-2; CDR3nt: TGTGCCAGCAGTATACAGGACCTCTGGGGCTACACCTTC; CDR3aa: CASSIQDLWGYTF
v_gene: TRBV27; d_gene: -; len: 13; abundance: -; j_gene: TRBJ1-6; CDR3nt: TGTGCCAGCAGTTTACGAATCGGGTCACCCCTCCACTTT; CDR3aa: CASSLRIGSPLHF
v_gene: TRBV7-3; d_gene: -; len: 12; abundance: -; j_gene: TRBJ2-5; CDR3nt: TGTGCCAGTAGCGGGGACAGAGAGACCCAGTACTTC; CDR3aa: CASSGDRETQYF
v_gene: TRBV29-1; d_gene: -; len: 12; abundance: -; j_gene: TRBJ2-7; CDR3nt: TGCAGCGTTGGGAGGAGCTCCTACGAGCAGTACTTC; CDR3aa: CSVGRSSYEQYF
v_gene: TRBV9; d_gene: -; len: 11; abundance: -; j_gene: TRBJ2-7; CDR3nt: TGTGCCAGCTCACAGGGCTACGAGCAGTACTTC; CDR3aa: CASSQGYEQYF
v_gene: TRBV18; d_gene: -; len: 12; abundance: -; j_gene: TRBJ1-5; CDR3nt: TGTGCCAGCTCACCGCCCAATCAGCCCCAGCATTTT; CDR3aa: CASSPPNQPQHF
v_gene: TRBV19; d_gene: -; len: 16; abundance: -; j_gene: TRBJ2-7; CDR3nt: TGTGCCAGTAGTCCCCAAGCGGCAGGGGAGGGATACGAGCAGTACTTC; CDR3aa: CASSPQAAGEGYEQYF
v_gene: TRBV5-1; d_gene: -; len: 18; abundance: -; j_gene: TRBJ2-6; CDR3nt: TGCGCCAGCAGCTTGTTCTCGGGGACGAGCTCTGGGGCCAACGTCCTGACTTTC; CDR3aa: CASSLFSGTSSGANVLTF
v_gene: TRBV15; d_gene: -; len: 15; abundance: -; j_gene: TRBJ2-5; CDR3nt: TGTGCCACCAGCAGAGATCGGGACTACCAAGAGACCCAGTACTTC; CDR3aa: CATSRDRDYQETQYF
v_gene: TRBV19; d_gene: -; len: 16; abundance: -; j_gene: TRBJ2-3; CDR3nt: TGTGCCAGTAGCCCCACCCGGGGGTTGCGTGCAGATACGCAGTATTTT; CDR3aa: CASSPTRGLRADTQYF
v_gene: TRBV6-6; d_gene: -; len: 14; abundance: -; j_gene: TRBJ2-1; CDR3nt: TGTGCCAGCAGTTACGTCCAAGTGAGGAATGAGCAGTTCTTC; CDR3aa: CASSYVQVRNEQFF
v_gene: TRBV30; d_gene: -; len: 12; abundance: -; j_gene: TRBJ2-5; CDR3nt: TGTGCCCGGAGTAGGTTGGGGGAGACCCAGTACTTC; CDR3aa: CARSRLGETQYF
v_gene: TRBV14; d_gene: -; len: 13; abundance: few; j_gene: TRBJ1-6; CDR3nt: TGTGCCAGCAGCCAGCCCAATAATTCACCCCTCCACTTT; CDR3aa: CASSQPNNSPLHF
v_gene: TRBV7-2; d_gene: TRBD2; len: 16; abundance: once; j_gene: TRBJ2-3; CDR3nt: TGTGCCAGCAGCGGGACTAGCGGGTCGAGCACAGATACGCAGTATTTT; CDR3aa: CASSGTSGSSTDTQYF